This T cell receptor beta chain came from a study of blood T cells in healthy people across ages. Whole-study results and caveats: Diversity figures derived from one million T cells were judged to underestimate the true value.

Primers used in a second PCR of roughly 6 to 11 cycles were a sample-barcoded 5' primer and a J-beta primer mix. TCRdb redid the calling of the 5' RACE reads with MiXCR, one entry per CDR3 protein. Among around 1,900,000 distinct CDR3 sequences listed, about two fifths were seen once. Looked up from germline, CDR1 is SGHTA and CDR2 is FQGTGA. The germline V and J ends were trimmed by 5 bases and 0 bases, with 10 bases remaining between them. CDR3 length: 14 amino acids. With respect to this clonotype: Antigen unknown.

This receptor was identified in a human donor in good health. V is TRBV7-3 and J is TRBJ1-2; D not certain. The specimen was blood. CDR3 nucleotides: TGTGCCAGCAGCCCCCTCGGGACTAACTATGGCTACACCTTC. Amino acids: CASSPLGTNYGYTF.